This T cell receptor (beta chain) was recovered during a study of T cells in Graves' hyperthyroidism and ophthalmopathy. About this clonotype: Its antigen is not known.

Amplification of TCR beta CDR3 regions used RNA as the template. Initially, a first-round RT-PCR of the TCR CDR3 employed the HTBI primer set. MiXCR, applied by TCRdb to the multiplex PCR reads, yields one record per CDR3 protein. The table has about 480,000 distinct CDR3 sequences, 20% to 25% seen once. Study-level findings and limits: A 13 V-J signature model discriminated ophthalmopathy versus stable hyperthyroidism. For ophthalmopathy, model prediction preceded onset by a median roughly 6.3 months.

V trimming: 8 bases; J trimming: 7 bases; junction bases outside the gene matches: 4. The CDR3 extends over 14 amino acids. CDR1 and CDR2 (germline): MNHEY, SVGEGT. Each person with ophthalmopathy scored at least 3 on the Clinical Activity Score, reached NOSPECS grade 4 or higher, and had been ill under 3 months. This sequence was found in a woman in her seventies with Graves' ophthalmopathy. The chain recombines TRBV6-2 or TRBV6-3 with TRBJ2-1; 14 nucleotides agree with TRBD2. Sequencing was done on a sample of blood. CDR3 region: CASAGTSGGNEQFF. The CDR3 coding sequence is TGTGCCAGCGCTGGGACTAGCGGGGGAAATGAGCAGTTCTTC.